A selection of T cell receptor beta chains follows, all from one sample in a study of shared T cell receptors in the human thymus. Here immunoSEQ multiplex PCR was the method, and the copy in TCRdb shows in-frame clones only, minus some. The sample includes roughly 550,000 clones, 70% to 80% of them seen just once. These records were also assigned to another study, of human thymus T cells.

The sequenced material came from thymocytes. Receptors originate from a boy younger than two with a congenital heart defect. Each CDR3 is given without its conserved first and last residue.

v_gene	j_gene	CDR3aa
TRBV7-2	TRBJ2-7	ASSRRGSYEQY
TRBV4-3	TRBJ2-5	ASSQVHGPRGTQY
TRBV6-5	.	ASSYPGTSGYEQY
TRBV4-1	TRBJ2-7	ASSQDKGAYEQY
TRBV6-1	TRBJ2-7	ASRGAGLISYEQY
TRBV5-1	TRBJ2-7	ASSQRGGVHEQY
TRBV6-5	TRBJ2-7	ASSYRQDYEQY
TRBV11-2	TRBJ2-3	ASSFKLAREFADTQY
TRBV27	TRBJ2-1	ASSFRLAVYNEQF
TRBV28	TRBJ1-2	ASSLLSRGYT
TRBV27	TRBJ1-5	ASSFVQGSNQPQH
TRBV2	TRBJ2-6	ASRDQGPGANVLT
TRBV7-6	TRBJ2-7	ASSLGTSGTGALKSLEQY
TRBV2	TRBJ2-7	ASSPLAGVPYEQY
TRBV5-6	TRBJ2-5	ASSFLGRGAVETQY
TRBV7-2	TRBJ2-5	ASSLVGLAGGGQETQY
TRBV5-6	TRBJ2-1	ASSSGPGQDEQF
TRBV4-3	TRBJ2-7	ASSQISGSSSYEQY
TRBV6-1	TRBJ2-4	ASSEGTSKSKNIQY
TRBV13	TRBJ2-7	ASSPTGLAGHYEQY
TRBV28	TRBJ2-7	ASSLAARETGGHEQY
TRBV29-1	TRBJ2-3	SVEFTVTDTQY
TRBV7-9	TRBJ2-7	ASSSGGRAGEQY
TRBV6-5	TRBJ2-5	ASSYVTGSRIETQY
TRBV6-5	TRBJ2-7	ASSYSDRGEQY
TRBV20-1	TRBJ1-2	SARDIYGYT
TRBV30	TRBJ2-1	AWGAVGPYNEQF
TRBV5-6	TRBJ2-7	ASSSRRDEQY
TRBV25-1	TRBJ2-7	ASSTSRRSSYEQY
TRBV19	TRBJ1-2	ASTPLDRGSGYT
TRBV10-2	TRBJ2-7	ASTRTEGGWYEQY
TRBV4-2	TRBJ2-2	ASSQGRTSGRDGGELF
TRBV19	TRBJ2-1	ASSQTSNEQF
TRBV4-3	TRBJ2-7	ASSQERLAASYEQY
TRBV18	TRBJ1-4	ASSPITGAINEKLF
TRBV5-1	TRBJ2-7	ASSSPNSGSIYEQY
TRBV11-2	TRBJ2-7	ASSGRDREYEQY
TRBV29-1	TRBJ2-1	SVKGLAGESYNEQF
TRBV6-6	TRBJ2-7	ASSYSNGQGAYEQY
TRBV4-1	TRBJ2-1	ASSQDNSGLAEWNEQF
TRBV10-3	TRBJ1-2	AISGTGGRGGYT
TRBV13	TRBJ1-2	ASSTGGLGVLGYT
TRBV5-6	TRBJ2-2	ASSFRISGTKNTGELF
TRBV4-3	TRBJ2-2	ASGTSAPSYGGELF
TRBV15	TRBJ2-5	ATSRPGAKALPRETQY
TRBV5-4	TRBJ1-2	ASSLWDRQGTDGYT
TRBV19	TRBJ2-5	ASSRLAGGPSGGTQY
TRBV11-2	TRBJ2-1	ASSLDSGGSGSNEQF
TRBV7-8	TRBJ1-1	ASSSRRRNTEAF
TRBV28	TRBJ1-2	ASSLGRARYGYT
TRBV4-2	TRBJ2-2	ASSQDRWPGTLNTGELF